The present T cell receptor (beta chain) was sequenced within a study of early T cells in non-severe SARS-CoV-2 infection. Study as a whole: Alpha and beta chains were unpaired, from unsorted whole-blood bulk RNA.

This clonotype was counted ten times or more. Its antigen is not identified. The germline V gene has CDR1 SGHTA and CDR2 FQGTGA. The CDR3 is made up of 14 amino acids. The V end lost 5 bases, the J end lost 5 bases, and 15 bases lay between the germline ends. Study-wide results and caveats: VDJdb-based matching was biased toward anti-spike CD8 responses and missed private and CD4 specificities.

Attachment of unique molecular identifiers to individual cDNA molecules was performed. TCRdb used MiXCR to reprocess the 5' RACE reads, holding one entry per CDR3 protein. This table holds approximately 69,000 distinct CDR3 sequences, under 9.5% found once. Sequencing was done on a sample of whole blood. This clonotype was obtained from an adult who was a healthcare worker with PCR-confirmed SARS-CoV-2 infection or an uninfected control (not recorded which). The chain employs TRBV7-3 and TRBJ1-1; a possible D gene is TRBD1 (6 bases). The CDR3: CASSPQGYGTEAFF. The CDR3 DNA sequence: TGTGCCAGCAGCCCGCAGGGGTACGGGACTGAAGCTTTCTTT.